The clone carrying this TCR beta chain turned up a few times. Both TCR beta VDJ combination and CDR3 sequence profiling were carried out. Genomic DNA was the template for this profiling. TCRdb re-called the reads through MiXCR, storing one row per CDR3 protein. There are a few hundred thousand distinct CDR3 sequences in the sample; over 25% occur only once, and around 0.82% lies in the top ten. Sequencing was done on patients that had shown CD8+CD57+ cell expansion by flow cytometry. The data originate from a study of CD8+CD57+ T cells in acquired aplastic anemia. Trimming took 4 bases from V and 3 from J; bases not matched to a gene: 8. The CDR3 runs to 16 residues. Per germline, CDR1 DFQATT and CDR2 SNEGSKA (reference sequence).

The chain has TRBV20-1 and TRBJ2-1, with 11 bases fitting TRBD2. Sequenced: sorted CD4+, CD8+, or CD8+CD57+ T cells (not recorded which) from PBMCs. This receptor was obtained from a human donor with aplastic anemia. CDR3 in amino acids: CSATKSSGRNYNEQFF. CDR3 nucleotides: TGCAGTGCTACTAAGTCTAGCGGGAGGAACTACAATGAGCAGTTCTTC.